The clone carrying this T cell receptor beta chain was seen many times. Its specificity is not known. The data derive from a study of neurological immune-mediated disorders. V shed 5 bases and J 9 bases; nucleotides not matched to a gene: 10. Germline assignment: CDR1 SGHAT and CDR2 FQNNGV. The CDR3 is made up of 14 amino acids. Via MiXCR, TCRdb re-called the 5' RACE reads, giving one row per CDR3 protein. The sample has tens of thousands of distinct CDR3 sequences; roughly 10% are singletons. Study-level results: The greatest degree of TCR clonal expansion was observed in HTLV-1-associated myelopathy, with the lowest in multiple sclerosis, below that of healthy controls.

The sequenced material came from PBMCs. This chain joins TRBV11-2 and TRBJ2-1; 7 nucleotides align to TRBD1. The clonotype comes from a woman aged 60 to 75 with HTLV-1-associated myelopathy (HAM/TSP). The CDR3 DNA sequence: TGTGCCAGCAGCACTCCAGGACAGGTTTCTGAGCAGTTCTTC. Protein product: CASSTPGQVSEQFF.